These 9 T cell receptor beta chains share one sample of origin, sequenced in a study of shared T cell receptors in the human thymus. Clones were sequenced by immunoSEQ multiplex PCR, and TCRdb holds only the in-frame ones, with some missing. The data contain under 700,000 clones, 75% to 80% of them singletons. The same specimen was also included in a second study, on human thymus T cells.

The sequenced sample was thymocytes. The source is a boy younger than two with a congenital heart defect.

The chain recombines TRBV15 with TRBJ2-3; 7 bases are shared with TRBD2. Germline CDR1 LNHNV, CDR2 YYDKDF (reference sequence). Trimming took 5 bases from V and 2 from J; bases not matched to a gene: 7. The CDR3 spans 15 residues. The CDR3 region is CATSYWAGVTDTQYF. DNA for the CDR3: TGTGCCACCAGCTACTGGGCGGGAGTCACAGATACGCAGTATTTT.

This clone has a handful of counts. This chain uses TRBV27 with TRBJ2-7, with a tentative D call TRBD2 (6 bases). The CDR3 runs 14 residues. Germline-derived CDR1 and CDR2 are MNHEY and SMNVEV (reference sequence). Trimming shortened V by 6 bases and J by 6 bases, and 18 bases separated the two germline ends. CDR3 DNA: TGTGCCAGCAGCCCCCGACCCCCGGGGGTCGAGCAGTACTTC. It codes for CASSPRPPGVEQYF.

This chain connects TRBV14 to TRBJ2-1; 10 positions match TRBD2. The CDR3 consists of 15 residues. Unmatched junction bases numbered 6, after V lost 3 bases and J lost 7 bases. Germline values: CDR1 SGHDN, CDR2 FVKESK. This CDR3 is CASSQTSGSRNEQFF. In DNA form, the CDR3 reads TGTGCCAGCAGCCAGACTAGCGGGTCTCGGAATGAGCAGTTCTTC.

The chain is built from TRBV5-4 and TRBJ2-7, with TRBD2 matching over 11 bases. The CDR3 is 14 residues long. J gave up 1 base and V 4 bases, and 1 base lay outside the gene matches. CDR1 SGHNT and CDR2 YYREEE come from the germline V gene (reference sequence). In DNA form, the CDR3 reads TGTGCCAGCAGCGTAGCGGGAGGGTCCTACGAGCAGTACTTC. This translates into CASSVAGGSYEQYF.

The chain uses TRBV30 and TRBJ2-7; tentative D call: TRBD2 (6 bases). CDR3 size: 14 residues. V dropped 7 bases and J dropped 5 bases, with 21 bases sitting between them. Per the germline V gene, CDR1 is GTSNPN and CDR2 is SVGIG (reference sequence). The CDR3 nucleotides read TGTGCCTACCAGAGGGCGGGAAGAACCCACGAGCAGTACTTC. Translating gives CAYQRAGRTHEQYF. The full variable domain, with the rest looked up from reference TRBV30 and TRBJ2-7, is SQTIHQWPATLVQPVGSPLSLECTVEGTSNPNLYWYRQAAGRGLQLLFYSVGIGQISSEVPQNLSASRPQDRQFILSSKKLLLSDSGFYLCAYQRAGRTHEQYFGPGTRLTVT.

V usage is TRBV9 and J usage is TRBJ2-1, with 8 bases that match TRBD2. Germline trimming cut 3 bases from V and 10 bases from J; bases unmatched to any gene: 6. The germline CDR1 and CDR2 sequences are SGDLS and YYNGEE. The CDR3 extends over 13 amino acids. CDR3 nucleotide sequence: TGTGCCAGCAGCGGAGAGGAGCGGGGGGAGCAGTTCTTC. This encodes CASSGEERGEQFF.

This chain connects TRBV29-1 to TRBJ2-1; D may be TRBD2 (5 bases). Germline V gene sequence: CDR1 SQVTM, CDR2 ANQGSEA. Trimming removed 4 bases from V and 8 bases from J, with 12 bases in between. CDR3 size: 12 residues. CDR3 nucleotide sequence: TGCAGCGTTGGAGGTCGGGATGATGAGCAGTTCTTC. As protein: CSVGGRDDEQFF.

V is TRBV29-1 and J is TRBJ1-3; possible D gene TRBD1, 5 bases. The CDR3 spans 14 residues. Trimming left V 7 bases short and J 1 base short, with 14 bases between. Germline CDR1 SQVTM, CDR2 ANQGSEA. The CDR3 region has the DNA TGCAGCGCCGGACACGGGCGTTCTGGAAACACCATATATTTT. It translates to CSAGHGRSGNTIYF.

The CDR3, as DNA: TGCGCCAGCAGCCAAGCCCGACTAGCGGGAGCCTACAATGAGCAGTTCTTC. As protein: CASSQARLAGAYNEQFF. V is TRBV4-3 and J is TRBJ2-1, with 12 bases fitting TRBD2. This CDR3 is 17 amino acids long. CDR1 and CDR2 (germline): LGHNA, YSLEER. Losses at the gene ends were 1 base for V and 2 bases for J; bases not matched to a gene: 3.